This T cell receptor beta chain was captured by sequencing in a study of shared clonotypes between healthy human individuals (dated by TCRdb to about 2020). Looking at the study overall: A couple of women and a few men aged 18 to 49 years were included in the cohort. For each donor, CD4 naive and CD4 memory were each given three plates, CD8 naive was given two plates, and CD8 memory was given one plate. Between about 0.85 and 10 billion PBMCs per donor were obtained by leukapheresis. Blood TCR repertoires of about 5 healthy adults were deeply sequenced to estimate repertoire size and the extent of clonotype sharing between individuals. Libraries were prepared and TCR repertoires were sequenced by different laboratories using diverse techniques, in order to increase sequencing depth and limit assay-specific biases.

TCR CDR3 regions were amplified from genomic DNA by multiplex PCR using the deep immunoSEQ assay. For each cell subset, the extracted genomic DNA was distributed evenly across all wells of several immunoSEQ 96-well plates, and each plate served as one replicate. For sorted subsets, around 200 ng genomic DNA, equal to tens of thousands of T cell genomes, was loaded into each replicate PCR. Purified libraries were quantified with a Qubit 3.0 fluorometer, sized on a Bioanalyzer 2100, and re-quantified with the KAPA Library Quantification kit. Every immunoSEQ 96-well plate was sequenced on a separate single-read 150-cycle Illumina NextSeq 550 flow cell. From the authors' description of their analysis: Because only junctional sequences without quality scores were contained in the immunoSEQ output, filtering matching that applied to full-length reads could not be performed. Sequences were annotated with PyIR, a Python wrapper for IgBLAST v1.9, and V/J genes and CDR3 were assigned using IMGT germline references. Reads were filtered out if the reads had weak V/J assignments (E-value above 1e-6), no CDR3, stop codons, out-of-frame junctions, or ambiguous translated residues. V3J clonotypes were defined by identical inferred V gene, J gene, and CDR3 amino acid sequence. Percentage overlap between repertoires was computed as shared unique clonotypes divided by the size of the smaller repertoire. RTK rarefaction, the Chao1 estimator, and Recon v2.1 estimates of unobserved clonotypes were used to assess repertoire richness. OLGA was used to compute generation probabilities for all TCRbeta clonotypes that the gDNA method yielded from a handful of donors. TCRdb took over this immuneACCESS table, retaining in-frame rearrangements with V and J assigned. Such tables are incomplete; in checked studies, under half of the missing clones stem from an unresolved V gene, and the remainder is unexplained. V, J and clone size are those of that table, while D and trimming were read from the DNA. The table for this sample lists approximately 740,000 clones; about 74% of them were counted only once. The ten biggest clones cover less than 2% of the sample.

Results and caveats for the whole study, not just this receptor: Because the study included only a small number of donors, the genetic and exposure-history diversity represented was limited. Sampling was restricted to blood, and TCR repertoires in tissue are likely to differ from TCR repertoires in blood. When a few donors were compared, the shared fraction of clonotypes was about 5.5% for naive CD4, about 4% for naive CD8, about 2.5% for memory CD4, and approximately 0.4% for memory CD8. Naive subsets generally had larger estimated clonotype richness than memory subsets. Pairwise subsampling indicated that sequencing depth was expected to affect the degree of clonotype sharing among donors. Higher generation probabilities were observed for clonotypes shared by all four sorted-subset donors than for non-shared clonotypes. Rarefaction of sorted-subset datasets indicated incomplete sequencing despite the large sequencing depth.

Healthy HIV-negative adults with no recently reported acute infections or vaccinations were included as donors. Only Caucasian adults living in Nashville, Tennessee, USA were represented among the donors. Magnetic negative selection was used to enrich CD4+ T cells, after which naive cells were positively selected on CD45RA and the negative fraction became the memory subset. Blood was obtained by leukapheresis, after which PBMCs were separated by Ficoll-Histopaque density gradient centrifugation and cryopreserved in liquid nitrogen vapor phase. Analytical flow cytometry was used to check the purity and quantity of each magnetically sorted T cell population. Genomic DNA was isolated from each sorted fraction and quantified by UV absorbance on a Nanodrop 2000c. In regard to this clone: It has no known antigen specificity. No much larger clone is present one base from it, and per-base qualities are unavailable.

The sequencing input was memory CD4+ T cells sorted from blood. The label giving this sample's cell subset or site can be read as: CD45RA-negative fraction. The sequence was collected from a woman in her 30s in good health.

The CDR3 protein is CASSLLQGGLSNQPQHF. The DNA sequence is as follows: TGTGCCAGCAGTTTGTTACAGGGTGGGCTAAGCAATCAGCCCCAGCATTTT. The V and J segments used are TRBV28 and TRBJ1-5, with TRBD1 perhaps the D gene, on 6 matching bases. V is pared back by 3 bases and J by 1 base, with 16 bases lying between the germline termini. The CDR3 goes from the cysteine to the phenylalanine over 17 residues. Only the CDR3 DNA stays, 51 bases, in frame from base 1. CDR1 and CDR2, per the germline V gene, are MDHEN and SYDVKM.